The 11 T cell receptor beta chains in this list originate from one sample, sequenced in a study of blood T cell repertoires in COVID-19. TCRdb's copy holds only in-frame clones and misses some; the assay was immunoSEQ multiplex PCR. Of around 140,000 clones listed, around 89% are singletons. Sequencing was carried out using peripheral blood. The source is a man in his 60s with COVID-19, enrolled during active disease.

V usage is TRBV27 and J usage is TRBJ2-7, with 7 bases matching TRBD2. The V and J ends lost 8 bases and 6 bases, in that order; junction bases with no gene match: 10. Germline loops: CDR1 MNHEY, CDR2 SMNVEV (reference sequence). The CDR3 totals 13 residues. Written as DNA, the CDR3 is TGTGCCAGCGCGTCTAGCGGTACGAGCGAGCAGTACTTC. This translates into CASASSGTSEQYF.

The V gene is TRBV5-1, the J gene TRBJ2-3; TRBD1 matches at 7 bases. CDR3 size: 14 residues. Unmatched junction bases numbered 10, after V lost 8 bases and J lost 4 bases. CDR1 and CDR2 (germline): SGHRS, YFSETQ. The CDR3 region is CASQRQGAPDTQYF. The CDR3 region has the DNA TGCGCCAGTCAGCGACAGGGTGCACCAGATACGCAGTATTTT.

The chain is built from TRBV7-9 and TRBJ1-1; D uncertain. V lost 1 base and J lost 7, with 13 bases in between. The CDR3 is made up of 14 amino acids. Germline V gene data show CDR1 as SEHNR and CDR2 as FQNEAQ (reference sequence). This CDR3 reads CASSLVIRGVEAFF. In DNA, the CDR3 is TGTGCCAGCAGCTTAGTAATTCGAGGAGTTGAAGCTTTCTTT.

This chain links TRBV24-1 with TRBJ1-5; 7 bases agree with TRBD1. V gave up 1 base and J gave up 2 bases; unmatched junction bases: 4. CDR1 and CDR2 from the germline V gene are KGHDR and SFDVKD. This CDR3 has 16 residues. The CDR3 bases are TGTGCCACCAGTGATTTTGACAGGGAGGGCAATCAGCCCCAGCATTTT. Its translation is CATSDFDREGNQPQHF.

The rearrangement links TRBV6-4 to TRBJ1-2; TRBD1 matches 7 bases. The ends lost 5 bases at V and 4 bases at J; junction bases unmatched: 13. CDR1 MRHNA and CDR2 SNTAGT come from the germline V gene. The CDR3 length is 16 residues. CDR3 residues: CASSPDRAPPIYGYTF. In nucleotides, the CDR3 is TGTGCCAGCAGTCCAGACAGGGCCCCCCCGATCTATGGCTACACCTTC.

The chain has TRBV16 and TRBJ1-5, with unresolved D. The CDR3 sequence is 16 residues long. CDR1 KGHSY and CDR2 FQNENV come from the germline V gene. V lost 3 bases and J lost 6, with 18 bases in between. The CDR3 DNA reads TGTGCCAGCAGCCAGAACGATCTCCCCCGCAGTCAGCCCCAGCATTTT. It specifies CASSQNDLPRSQPQHF.

The genes are TRBV18 and TRBJ1-6; 9 nucleotides match TRBD1. The germline gives CDR1 KGHSH, CDR2 LQKENI. CDR3 length equals 15 residues. After removal of 3 bases from V and 7 bases from J, the junction contained 4 bases not matched to a gene. The CDR3 nucleotides are TGTGCCAGCTCACCCCGGGACAGGGAAAATTCACCCCTCCACTTT. This translates into CASSPRDRENSPLHF.

This chain links TRBV10-3 with TRBJ2-5, with D tentatively TRBD1 (6 bases). Germline V gene lookup returns CDR1 ENHRY and CDR2 SYGVKD. The CDR3 has 17 residues. Between the trimmed V and J ends, which lost 0 bases and 4 bases, there was a span of 18 bases. In DNA form, the CDR3 reads TGTGCCATCAGTGAGTCCTTTGGGGACATGAGGGGAGAGACCCAGTACTTC. Protein product: CAISESFGDMRGETQYF.

The J gene is TRBJ2-7, the V gene TRBV14; no firm D call. The germline V gene encodes CDR1 SGHDN and CDR2 FVKESK. The ends were cut back, 0 bases at V and 3 bases at J, with 24 bases in the middle. CDR3 size: 19 residues. CDR3 in DNA: TGTGCCAGCAGCCAAGATCCGTGGCAGGCCAATCCCGTCCACTACGAGCAGTACTTC. Its protein product is CASSQDPWQANPVHYEQYF.

This chain connects TRBV19 to TRBJ2-3; 11 bases are shared with TRBD2. The CDR3 length is 17 residues. CDR1 is LNHDA and CDR2 is SQIVND in the germline V gene (reference sequence). V dropped 7 bases and J dropped 1; count of bases not matched to a gene: 10. CDR3 coding DNA: TGTGCCAGTACCCGCACTAGCGGGGGAGGGGGCACAGATACGCAGTATTTT. This translates into CASTRTSGGGGTDTQYF.

The chain combines TRBV24-1 with TRBJ2-3; TRBD1 matches 7 bases. V was pared by 3 bases and J by 1 base, with 9 bases of the junction left unmatched. The CDR3 consists of 17 residues. CDR1 KGHDR and CDR2 SFDVKD come from the germline V gene. The CDR3 region is CATSDPEPGQGTDTQYF. The CDR3 DNA is TGTGCCACCAGTGATCCTGAGCCCGGACAGGGCACAGATACGCAGTATTTT.